The 13 T cell receptor beta chains given below trace back to one sample, sequenced in a study of blood T cell repertoires in COVID-19. TCRdb keeps only in-frame clones here, not all; method: immunoSEQ multiplex PCR. The table includes a few hundred thousand clones, roughly 80% detected once. Sequencing was performed on peripheral blood. These receptors all come from a woman older than 75 with acute or convalescent COVID-19.

The chain has TRBV20-1 and TRBJ1-2, with D perhaps TRBD1 (6 bases). The CDR3 has 11 residues. Trimming shortened V by 4 bases and J by 8 bases, and 11 bases separated the two germline ends. The germline V gene encodes CDR1 DFQATT and CDR2 SNEGSKA (reference sequence). The CDR3 loop is CSAIRDKGYTF. DNA for the CDR3: TGCAGTGCTATCCGGGACAAGGGCTACACCTTC.

The chain combines TRBV7-2 with TRBJ1-3; 8 bases are a match to TRBD1. Germline V CDR1 and CDR2: SGHTA, FQGNSA. This CDR3 is 15 amino acids long. V lost 5 bases and J lost 6; bases outside the gene matches: 9. CDR3 nucleotides: TGTGCCAGCAGCGATCAGGACAGGGTCAAAAACACCATATATTTT. Amino acid sequence: CASSDQDRVKNTIYF.

The chain is built from TRBV19 and TRBJ1-1; tentatively, D is TRBD1 (6 bases). The V end lost 6 bases, the J end lost 4 bases, and 12 bases lay between the germline ends. The CDR3 is made up of 13 amino acids. Germline V CDR1 and CDR2: LNHDA, SQIVND (reference sequence). CDR3 loop: CASSLGGGTEAFF. CDR3 nucleotide sequence: TGTGCCAGTAGCCTAGGGGGGGGCACTGAAGCTTTCTTT.

The chain combines TRBV5-8 with TRBJ2-3, with D maybe TRBD2 (7 bases). Germline loops: CDR1 SGHTS, CDR2 YDEGEE. Trimming shortened V by 9 bases and J by 1 base, and 18 bases separated the two germline ends. The CDR3 runs 15 residues. The CDR3 loop reads CATNGGRRGTDTQYF. DNA for the CDR3: TGTGCCACCAACGGGGGGCGGAGAGGCACAGATACGCAGTATTTT.

This clone showed up just a few times. The V call is TRBV6-5, the J call TRBJ1-1; tentatively, D is TRBD1 (6 bases). CDR1 is MNHEY, CDR2 SVGAGI, per germline. The V end was cut by 6 bases, the J end by 5 bases, with 16 bases between. CDR3 length: 14 residues. This chain's CDR3 is CASSHPEGGTEAFF. For the CDR3, the DNA is TGTGCCAGCAGCCACCCTGAAGGGGGAACTGAAGCTTTCTTT.

The rearrangement links TRBV18 to TRBJ2-7, with D maybe TRBD2 (5 bases). The CDR3 is made up of 16 amino acids. Per the germline V gene, CDR1 is KGHSH and CDR2 is LQKENI. Trimming left V 3 bases short and J 3 bases short, with 18 bases between. CDR3 residues: CASSPSGAEVGYEQYF. For the CDR3, the DNA is TGTGCCAGCTCACCGAGCGGCGCGGAGGTCGGCTACGAGCAGTACTTC. Based on the CDR3 plus reference TRBV18 and TRBJ2-7, the full variable domain is NAGVMQNPRHLVRRRGQEARLRCSPMKGHSHVYWYRQLPEEGLKFMVYLQKENIIDESGMPKERFSAEFPKEGPSILRIQQVVRGDSAAYFCASSPSGAEVGYEQYFGPGTRLTVT.

Concerning this clone: A read error may produce the germline difference seen at one junction end. This chain links TRBV14 with TRBJ1-1, with D possibly TRBD1 on 6 matching bases. CDR3 length: 18 residues. The germline gives CDR1 SGHDN, CDR2 FVKESK. This chain's CDR3 is CASSRLSTGGRTFTETFF. The DNA for the CDR3 is TGTGCCAGCAGCCGGCTGTCCACGGGGGGCCGCACCTTCACTGAAACTTTCTTT.

The chain carries TRBV7-6 and TRBJ2-1; D not certain. Deletions cut 1 base from V and 6 bases from J, with 7 bases between. Germline-derived CDR1 and CDR2 are SGHVS and FNYEAQ. The CDR3 is 13 residues long. The DNA of the CDR3 is TGTGCCAGCAGCTTAGAGAGCCGCAATGAGCAGTTCTTC. Its protein product is CASSLESRNEQFF.

The rearrangement uses TRBV19 and TRBJ2-2; D not resolved. CDR1 LNHDA and CDR2 SQIVND come from the germline V gene (reference sequence). The CDR3 totals 14 residues. V was pared by 4 bases and J by 0 bases, with 6 bases between. CDR3 in amino acids: CASSTVPNTGELFF. In DNA, the CDR3 is TGTGCCAGTAGTACAGTCCCGAACACCGGGGAGCTGTTTTTT.

The chain has TRBV3-1 (or the pseudogene TRBV3-2) and TRBJ1-1; no clear D gene. Germline V gene lookup returns CDR1 LGHDT and CDR2 YNNKEL (reference sequence). V lost 1 base and J 6 bases, leaving 15 bases between the germline ends. The CDR3 runs to 15 residues. The CDR3 nucleotides are TGTGCCAGCAGCCAAGTTGGAAGCCGGGGTGCTGAAGCTTTCTTT. Residues: CASSQVGSRGAEAFF.

The gene calls are TRBV3-1 (or the pseudogene TRBV3-2) and TRBJ1-2, with 8 bases matching TRBD1. This CDR3 comprises 15 residues. Germline CDR1 reads LGHDT; CDR2 reads YNNKEL (reference sequence). J lost 9 bases, V lost 6 bases, and 15 bases had no gene match. CDR3 sequence reads: CASSTDRGLLLSYTF. In nucleotides, the CDR3 is TGTGCCAGCAGTACCGACAGGGGCCTTCTGCTTAGCTACACCTTC.

This clone came up a few times. The rearrangement uses TRBV11-2 and TRBJ2-1, with D possibly being TRBD2 (7 bases). This CDR3 is built from 14 residues. V was trimmed by 1 base and J by 7 bases, leaving 11 bases between them. CDR1 and CDR2 from the germline V gene are SGHAT and FQNNGV. CDR3: CASSLGGGLNEQFF. DNA for the CDR3: TGTGCCAGCAGCTTAGGCGGGGGCTTAAATGAGCAGTTCTTC.

This CDR3 reads CATRAGGFDEQYF. As DNA, the CDR3 is TGTGCCACCAGGGCCGGGGGGTTCGACGAGCAGTACTTC. The chain carries TRBV24-1 and TRBJ2-7, with 7 nucleotides matching TRBD2. The CDR3 has 13 amino acids. V lost 7 bases, J lost 5 bases, and 7 bases stayed unmatched. Germline-derived CDR1 and CDR2 are KGHDR and SFDVKD.